Each of the 13 T cell receptor beta chains below was sequenced from the same sample in a study of Ad26.COV2.S vaccination and SARS-CoV-2 variants. TCRdb keeps only in-frame clones here, not all; method: immunoSEQ multiplex PCR. The sample shows around 450,000 clones, about 91% of them seen only once. Treatment given: about 20 received Ad26.COV2.S at low or high dose, single or two shots; roughly five received placebo; per-sample allocation not given. The samples were gathered on day 63 after the first injection of vaccine or placebo. Source: peripheral blood, taken in a trial of Ad26.COV2.S vaccine versus placebo. Receptors originate from a person aged 18-60 years who received the Ad26.COV2.S COVID-19 vaccine or a placebo.

This clone has more than one count but fewer than ten. V and J are TRBV30 and TRBJ1-3; D not resolved. This CDR3 spans 14 amino acids. V was pared by 2 bases and J by 0 bases, with 8 bases between. Germline CDR1 is GTSNPN and CDR2 is SVGIG (reference sequence). DNA for the CDR3: TGTGCCTGGAGTCAAACCTACTCTGGAAACACCATATATTTT. This gives the protein CAWSQTYSGNTIYF.

The J gene is TRBJ2-3, the V gene TRBV7-3, with TRBD1 as a possible D gene (5 bases). Looked up from germline, CDR1 is SGHTA and CDR2 is FQGTGA. V gave up 5 bases and J gave up 2 bases, with 14 bases separating them. The CDR3 contains 15 residues. CDR3 sequence (DNA): TGTGCCAGCAGCCCCCTTTCAGGGTACACAGATACGCAGTATTTT. Translated, it gives CASSPLSGYTDTQYF.

This clone was counted only a few times. The chain links TRBV4-3 to TRBJ2-1; D is undetermined. CDR1 and CDR2 (germline): LGHNA, YSLEER. The V end lost 2 bases, the J end lost 4 bases, and 9 bases lay between the germline ends. The CDR3 has 14 amino acids. The DNA for the CDR3 is TGCGCCAGCAGCCAAAGGGCCGGGTACAATGAGCAGTTCTTC. Protein product: CASSQRAGYNEQFF.

The chain has TRBV29-1 and TRBJ1-1; no reliable D call. Germline V gives CDR1 SQVTM, CDR2 ANQGSEA. The CDR3 extends over 12 amino acids. The V end was cut by 7 bases, the J end by 8 bases, with 17 bases between. This CDR3 is CSAHPANREAFF. Here the CDR3 DNA reads TGCAGCGCCCACCCCGCCAACCGGGAAGCTTTCTTT.

The genes are TRBV7-9 and TRBJ2-5; D is unresolved. The CDR3 has 11 residues. Trimming removed 11 bases at V and 3 bases at J, with 10 bases between. Germline CDR1 is SEHNR and CDR2 is FQNEAQ (reference sequence). The CDR3: CASRMEETQYF. The DNA of the CDR3 is TGTGCCTCACGGATGGAAGAGACCCAGTACTTC.

V is TRBV9 and J is TRBJ2-5; D might be TRBD2 (6 bases). The CDR3 loop spans 14 amino acids. Germline V gene data show CDR1 as SGDLS and CDR2 as YYNGEE. V dropped 3 bases and J dropped 2 bases, with 11 bases sitting between them. For the CDR3, the DNA is TGTGCCAGCAGCGCAGGCGGGGATCAAGAGACCCAGTACTTC. This sequence encodes CASSAGGDQETQYF.

The gene calls are TRBV24-1 and TRBJ1-5; maybe TRBD1 (5 bases). Trimming stripped 3 bases from V and 7 bases from J, with 9 bases between. From germline, CDR1 is KGHDR and CDR2 SFDVKD. This CDR3 is built from 13 residues. The CDR3, as DNA: TGTGCCACCAGTGATCCGGGGGGACAGCCCCAGCATTTT. Translated: CATSDPGGQPQHF.

The rearrangement uses TRBV9 and TRBJ1-3, with 7 bases matching TRBD1. CDR1 is SGDLS, CDR2 YYNGEE, per germline. The V and J ends lost 0 bases and 2 bases, in that order; junction bases with no gene match: 2. The CDR3 spans 15 residues. The CDR3 DNA reads TGTGCCAGCAGCGTAGAGACAGGGACTGGAAACACCATATATTTT. It encodes CASSVETGTGNTIYF.

The V call is TRBV19, the J call TRBJ2-4; 7 bases agree with TRBD2. The length of the CDR3 is 17 residues. V lost 2 bases, J lost 5 bases, and 12 bases stayed unmatched. Germline V lookup: CDR1 LNHDA, CDR2 SQIVND (reference sequence). CDR3 bases: TGTGCCAGTAGTATATCCGGGGGAGGGGCGGGGGAAAACATTCAGTACTTC. This sequence encodes CASSISGGGAGENIQYF.

J is TRBJ2-2 and V is TRBV2, with 12 bases fitting TRBD2. The germline CDR1 and CDR2 sequences are SNHLY and FYNNEI. The CDR3 runs 16 residues. After removal of 4 bases from V and 1 base from J, the junction contained 1 base not matched to a gene. DNA for the CDR3: TGTGCCAGCAGTGTGACTAGCGGGAGGAACACCGGGGAGCTGTTTTTT. Residues: CASSVTSGRNTGELFF.

The CDR3 is CASSSYTNGGYTF. The CDR3 nucleotides are TGTGCCAGCAGCTCCTATACTAATGGTGGCTACACCTTC. The chain links TRBV7-2 to TRBJ1-2; the D is unclear. Trimming shortened V by 4 bases and J by 7 bases, and 13 bases separated the two germline ends. The germline gives CDR1 SGHTA, CDR2 FQGNSA. The CDR3 is 13 amino acids. The full variable domain, rest sourced from reference TRBV7-2 and TRBJ1-2, is GAGVSQSPSNKVTEKGKDVELRCDPISGHTALYWYRQSLGQGLEFLIYFQGNSAPDKSGLPSDRFSAERTGGSVSTLTIQRTQQEDSAVYLCASSSYTNGGYTFGSGTRLTVV.

This clone has a single count. The CDR3 region has the DNA TGTGCCAGCAGCCGGACTAGCGGGTCGAATACCCAGTACTTC. Translated: CASSRTSGSNTQYF. The rearrangement uses TRBV11-3 and TRBJ2-5, with 11 bases identical to TRBD2. Germline V gene lookup returns CDR1 SGHNT and CDR2 YENEEA. V lost 5 bases and J lost 8; bases outside the gene matches: 7. The CDR3 runs to 14 residues.

CDR3 nucleotides: TGCGCCAGCAGCTTGGTCGGTAGCGCGGTCCAAGAGACCCAGTACTTC. Protein sequence: CASSLVGSAVQETQYF. The chain uses TRBV5-1 and TRBJ2-5; tentatively, D is TRBD2 (5 bases). Trimming took 0 bases from V and 1 from J, leaving 13 bases between them. The CDR3 sequence is 16 residues long. CDR1 and CDR2 (germline): SGHRS, YFSETQ.